One T cell receptor beta chain is described in this entry. Naive CD8 cells, CD45RO-negative and positively selected for CCR7, excluded terminally differentiated effector memory CD45RA+ cells. Trimming removed 5 bases from V and 5 bases from J, with 15 bases in between. This CDR3 is built from 14 residues. Per the germline V gene, CDR1 is MDHEN and CDR2 is SYDVKM. These data come from a study of shared clonotypes between healthy human individuals. Only in-frame clones appear in the TCRdb table, and some are missing; sequencing was by immunoSEQ multiplex PCR. Found here are millions of clones, under 95% of them singletons; the top ten hold over 1.5%.

The V and J genes are TRBV28 and TRBJ1-1; the D gene is possibly TRBD1 (6 bases). The sample taken for sequencing was naive CD8+ T cells from PBMCs. The source is a man between 18 and 35 years old in good health. Some clones in this sample may be carry-over from other donors' samples. In DNA, the CDR3 is TGTGCCAGCAGTCCAACACAGGGATTGACTGAAGCTTTCTTT. Translating it yields CASSPTQGLTEAFF.